Each of the 27 T cell receptor beta chains below was sequenced from the same sample in a study of blood T cell repertoires in COVID-19. TCRdb's copy holds only in-frame clones and misses some; the assay was immunoSEQ multiplex PCR. The repertoire holds some 300,000 clones, with around nine tenths as singletons. Sequenced material: PBMCs or T cells enriched from blood (not recorded which). The receptors shown here come from a woman between 45 and 60 years old who had been exposed to COVID-19.

This rearrangement joins TRBV5-1 to TRBJ1-3, with D tentatively TRBD1 (5 bases). The CDR3 runs to 14 residues. Germline V CDR1 and CDR2: SGHRS, YFSETQ. Trimming left V 4 bases short and J 4 bases short, with 12 bases between. The CDR3 nucleotides read TGCGCCAGCAGCGGGAGGGGACTCGGAAACACCATATATTTT. It translates to CASSGRGLGNTIYF.

V usage is TRBV7-9 and J usage is TRBJ2-5; 12 nucleotides line up with TRBD2. The germline gives CDR1 SEHNR, CDR2 FQNEAQ (reference sequence). J gave up 1 base and V 5 bases, and 5 bases lay outside the gene matches. CDR3 length: 16 amino acids. The CDR3 DNA follows: TGTGCCAGCAGCGACGGGACTAGCGGGTTCCAAGAGACCCAGTACTTC. This translates into CASSDGTSGFQETQYF. The variable domain in full, completed from reference TRBV7-9 and TRBJ2-5, reads DTGVSQNPRHKITKRGQNVTFRCDPISEHNRLYWYRQTLGQGPEFLTYFQNEAQLEKSRLLSDRFSAERPKGSFSTLEIQRTEQGDSAMYLCASSDGTSGFQETQYFGPGTRLLVL.

This chain uses TRBV5-1 with TRBJ1-1; possibly TRBD1 for D (5 bases). V lost 2 bases and J lost 1, with 9 bases in between. The CDR3 spans 14 residues. CDR1 is SGHRS and CDR2 is YFSETQ in the germline V gene. The CDR3 sequence: CASSLNDRNTEAFF. CDR3 sequence (DNA): TGCGCCAGCAGCTTAAACGACAGGAACACTGAAGCTTTCTTT.

CDR3 protein: CASSLQGRQPQHF. DNA for the CDR3: TGTGCCAGCAGCTTGCAGGGGCGCCAGCCCCAGCATTTT. The chain recombines TRBV5-4 with TRBJ1-5, with a weak D call TRBD1 (6 bases). The CDR3 totals 13 residues. Trimming stripped 1 base from V and 7 bases from J, with 9 bases between. Looked up from germline, CDR1 is SGHNT and CDR2 is YYREEE (reference sequence).

The rearrangement uses TRBV7-2 and TRBJ2-1; TRBD1 aligns across 8 bases. The V gene end was trimmed by 5 bases and the J gene end by 4 bases; junction bases not matched to a gene: 7. Looked up from germline, CDR1 is SGHTA and CDR2 is FQGNSA. There are 15 residues in the CDR3. The DNA of the CDR3 is TGTGCCAGCAGCCAACTGGGACAGGCATACAATGAGCAGTTCTTC. This codes for CASSQLGQAYNEQFF.

V gene TRBV19 combines with J gene TRBJ1-2; D remains unclear. Trimming took off 5 bases at V and 5 bases at J, with 12 bases between the two ends. CDR3 length equals 13 residues. Germline CDR1 and CDR2: LNHDA and SQIVND (reference sequence). The CDR3 spells CASSVRAGYGYTF. DNA for the CDR3: TGTGCCAGTAGTGTCCGAGCGGGTTATGGCTACACCTTC.

This clone was seen many times. The genes are TRBV19 and TRBJ1-2, with D possibly TRBD1 on 5 matching bases. Trimming cost V 5 bases and J 8 bases, with 18 bases left between them. Germline CDR1 LNHDA, CDR2 SQIVND (reference sequence). This CDR3 spans 14 amino acids. The chain's CDR3 is CASSPAVGPVGYTF. The CDR3 region has the DNA TGTGCCAGTAGTCCCGCAGTGGGGCCCGTCGGCTACACCTTC.

The chain joins TRBV7-2 to TRBJ1-6, with D possibly TRBD1 on 5 matching bases. Germline V lookup: CDR1 SGHTA, CDR2 FQGNSA. The CDR3 has 15 residues. Trimming removed 2 bases from V and 4 bases from J, with 9 bases in between. CDR3 DNA sequence: TGTGCCAGCAGCTTAAACAGGAGTTATAATTCACCCCTCCACTTT. It translates to CASSLNRSYNSPLHF.

This clone was observed a single time. The chain uses TRBV5-1 and TRBJ2-3; possible D gene TRBD2, 5 bases. The V end lost 6 bases, the J end lost 1 base, and 6 bases lay between the germline ends. The V gene's germline CDR1 is SGHRS and CDR2 YFSETQ. The CDR3 consists of 12 residues. The CDR3 sequence: CASTGGTDTQYF. The CDR3 DNA is TGCGCCAGCACCGGGGGCACAGATACGCAGTATTTT. The variable domain in full, completed from reference TRBV5-1 and TRBJ2-3, reads KAGVTQTPRYLIKTRGQQVTLSCSPISGHRSVSWYQQTPGQGLQFLFEYFSETQRNKGNFPGRFSGRQFSNSRSEMNVSTLELGDSALYLCASTGGTDTQYFGPGTRLTVL.

The J gene is TRBJ1-1, the V gene TRBV21-1. TRBV21-1 represents a pseudogene. The CDR3 runs 15 residues. The CDR3 sequence: CASSKARFARTEAFF. For the CDR3, the DNA is TGTGCCAGCAGCAAAGCAAGATTTGCGCGGACTGAAGCTTTCTTT.

This clone was seen a few times. The chain uses TRBV28 and TRBJ1-6, with 10 bases matching TRBD1. The CDR3 spans 22 residues. V lost 7 bases and J lost 5; bases outside the gene matches: 26. CDR1 and CDR2 (germline): MDHEN, SYDVKM. The CDR3 DNA sequence: TGTGCCAGCAAGGGGTTCGAAACCGGGACAGGGGCTTATTTAGGACATAATTCACCCCTCCACTTT. Translated: CASKGFETGTGAYLGHNSPLHF.

The chain is built from TRBV3-1 (or the pseudogene TRBV3-2) and TRBJ1-6; D remains unclear. Trimming left V 3 bases short and J 0 bases short, with 12 bases between. The CDR3 contains 17 residues. Germline CDR1 LGHDT, CDR2 YNNKEL (reference sequence). The CDR3 loop reads CASSQLGGISYNSPLHF. CDR3 coding DNA: TGTGCCAGCAGCCAGCTCGGAGGGATCTCCTATAATTCACCCCTCCACTTT.

The V gene is TRBV11-2, the J gene TRBJ1-1, with TRBD1 matching over 10 bases. With 0 bases clipped from V and 4 bases from J, the junction kept 2 bases outside the gene matches. Germline assignment: CDR1 SGHAT and CDR2 FQNNGV. This CDR3 has 15 residues. The CDR3: CASSLDDRGLTEAFF. The CDR3 region has the DNA TGTGCCAGCAGCTTAGACGACAGGGGGCTCACTGAAGCTTTCTTT.

The genes are TRBV14 and TRBJ2-5; D gene uncertain. Germline-derived CDR1 and CDR2 are SGHDN and FVKESK. The CDR3 contains 11 residues. V was trimmed by 4 bases and J by 7 bases, leaving 7 bases between them. The CDR3 DNA follows: TGTGCCAGCAGCCGATACGGGACCCAGTACTTC. This encodes CASSRYGTQYF.

V gene TRBV7-9 combines with J gene TRBJ1-2, with 8 bases that match TRBD1. CDR3 length: 13 residues. V was pared by 5 bases and J by 8 bases, with 7 bases of the junction left unmatched. CDR1 is SEHNR, CDR2 FQNEAQ, per germline (reference sequence). CDR3 sequence (DNA): TGTGCCAGCAGCGTGGACAGGGATACAGGCTACACCTTC. It yields the protein CASSVDRDTGYTF.

V gene TRBV5-1 combines with J gene TRBJ2-2; D remains ambiguous. This CDR3 has 16 residues. Trimming cost V 4 bases and J 1 base, with 14 bases left between them. Germline CDR1 and CDR2: SGHRS and YFSETQ. This CDR3 is CASSLSGDQNTGELFF. The DNA for the CDR3 is TGCGCCAGCAGCCTTTCCGGTGATCAGAACACCGGGGAGCTGTTTTTT.

J is TRBJ2-7 and V is TRBV5-1; 8 nucleotides align to TRBD1. CDR3 length equals 15 residues. The V segment lost 0 bases and the J segment 5 bases; nucleotides outside the gene matches: 7. The germline V gene encodes CDR1 SGHRS and CDR2 YFSETQ. The chain's CDR3 is CASSLGEQGGHEQYF. CDR3 coding DNA: TGCGCCAGCAGCTTGGGAGAACAGGGGGGCCACGAGCAGTACTTC.

The chain has TRBV18 and TRBJ2-7, with TRBD1 identical over 7 bases. The germline gives CDR1 KGHSH, CDR2 LQKENI. Losses at the gene ends were 3 bases for V and 0 bases for J; bases not matched to a gene: 2. This CDR3 is built from 14 residues. CDR3 in DNA: TGTGCCAGCTCACCGGGACAGAGCTCCTACGAGCAGTACTTC. Translated: CASSPGQSSYEQYF.

V and J are TRBV5-4 and TRBJ2-1; 11 bases fit TRBD1. From germline, CDR1 is SGHNT and CDR2 YYREEE (reference sequence). V was pared by 4 bases and J by 4 bases, with 4 bases of the junction left unmatched. This CDR3 is 15 amino acids long. The CDR3 protein is CASSPGTGGYNEQFF. The CDR3 DNA reads as TGTGCCAGCAGCCCCGGGACAGGGGGGTACAATGAGCAGTTCTTC.

This clone was detected only a few times. One end of the junction varies from germline; a read error may be responsible. The chain recombines TRBV9 with TRBJ2-5; D unresolved. This CDR3 is built from 13 residues. Per the germline V gene, CDR1 is SGDLS and CDR2 is YYNGEE. Here the CDR3 reads CASSRSNQETQYF. Written as DNA, the CDR3 is TGTGCCAGCAGCCGAAGTAACCAGGAGACCCAGTACTTC.

The chain carries TRBV28 and TRBJ2-7, with TRBD2 identical over 8 bases. Germline CDR1 and CDR2: MDHEN and SYDVKM. The CDR3 has 16 amino acids. With 3 bases clipped from V and 3 bases from J, the junction kept 10 bases outside the gene matches. DNA of the CDR3: TGTGCCAGCAGTTTCCCCCGGAGCGGGGGCCGCTACGAGCAGTACTTC. The encoded protein is CASSFPRSGGRYEQYF.

The rearrangement joins TRBV5-6 to TRBJ1-1; TRBD1 aligns across 7 bases. Germline assignment: CDR1 SGHDT and CDR2 YYEEEE. This CDR3 is 14 amino acids long. V shed 4 bases, J shed 3 bases, and the junction held 6 bases outside the gene matches. CDR3 loop: CASSGDRVDTEAFF. CDR3 coding DNA: TGTGCCAGCAGCGGAGACAGGGTCGACACTGAAGCTTTCTTT.

V and J are TRBV19 and TRBJ1-4; 7 bases align to TRBD1. CDR1 LNHDA and CDR2 SQIVND come from the germline V gene (reference sequence). J was trimmed by 3 bases and V by 4 bases; bases with no gene match: 11. The CDR3 has 17 residues. CDR3: CASSKVFGDRPNEKLFF. The CDR3, as DNA: TGTGCCAGTAGTAAGGTTTTCGGGGACAGACCTAATGAAAAACTGTTTTTT.

V gene TRBV3-1 (or the pseudogene TRBV3-2) combines with J gene TRBJ2-7; D may be TRBD2 (7 bases). The V end was cut by 0 bases, the J end by 2 bases, with 20 bases between. Germline lookup yields CDR1 LGHDT and CDR2 YNNKEL (reference sequence). The CDR3 covers 18 residues. CDR3 nucleotide sequence: TGTGCCAGCAGCCAAGATCTTGCGGGGGCCGGGAATACCTACGAGCAGTACTTC. Protein: CASSQDLAGAGNTYEQYF.

The rearrangement uses TRBV28 and TRBJ2-5; a possible D gene is TRBD2 (5 bases). V was clipped by 5 bases and J by 5 bases, with 12 bases between them. This CDR3 comprises 13 residues. The germline gives CDR1 MDHEN, CDR2 SYDVKM. The CDR3 region has the DNA TGTGCCAGCAGTCGCGGGCGTCGGGAGACCCAGTACTTC. Translation gives CASSRGRRETQYF.

V and J are TRBV7-9 and TRBJ1-5, with a tentative D call TRBD1 (5 bases). There are 19 residues in the CDR3. Germline loops: CDR1 SEHNR, CDR2 FQNEAQ (reference sequence). V lost 1 base to trimming and J lost 0 bases, with 19 bases between them. The CDR3 is CASSLGLSRDRYSNQPQHF. The CDR3 DNA sequence: TGTGCCAGCAGCTTAGGGCTATCCAGGGATCGATATAGCAATCAGCCCCAGCATTTT.

The table lists this clone with a few counts. This chain connects TRBV2 to TRBJ1-5; no clear D. Trimming stripped 6 bases from V and 6 bases from J, with 18 bases between. The CDR3 is 15 residues long. Germline CDR1 and CDR2: SNHLY and FYNNEI. CDR3 in DNA: TGTGCCAGCAGCGACCCGATAGGAACGGGTCAGCCCCAGCATTTT. Translation gives CASSDPIGTGQPQHF.